This T cell receptor beta chain was sequenced for a study of shared clonotypes between healthy human individuals (dated by TCRdb to the early 2020s). About the full investigation: Three men and a couple of women, aged 18 to 49 years, made up the cohort. For each donor, CD4 naive and CD4 memory were each given three plates, CD8 naive was given two plates, and CD8 memory was given one plate. The study deeply sequenced blood TCR repertoires of five healthy adults to estimate repertoire size and the extent of clonotype sharing between individuals. To increase sequencing depth and limit assay-specific biases, TCR repertoire library preparation and sequencing were carried out by different laboratories using diverse techniques. Between about 0.85 and 8.9 billion PBMCs per donor were obtained by leukapheresis. The paper as a whole reports these results and caveats: Sampling was restricted to blood, and TCR repertoires in tissue are likely to differ from TCR repertoires in blood. Based on pairwise subsampling, the degree of clonotype sharing among donors was expected to be affected by sequencing depth. Incomplete sequencing was indicated by rarefaction of sorted-subset datasets, despite the large sequencing depth. Sharing across a handful of donors was observed for approximately 5% of naive CD4, about 3.2% of naive CD8, roughly 2.4% of memory CD4, and over 0.3% of memory CD8 clonotypes. Naive subsets generally had larger estimated clonotype richness than memory subsets. Compared with non-shared clonotypes, clonotypes shared by all four sorted-subset donors had higher generation probabilities. The genetic and exposure-history diversity represented was limited by the small number of donors.

Using the deep immunoSEQ assay, TCR CDR3 regions were amplified from genomic DNA by multiplex PCR. Genomic DNA extracted from each cell subset was distributed evenly over all wells of several immunoSEQ 96-well plates, and each plate served as one replicate. For sorted subsets, each replicate PCR was loaded with roughly 200 ng genomic DNA, equivalent to 32,000 or so T cell genomes. Purified libraries were measured with a Qubit 3.0 fluorometer, size-checked on a Bioanalyzer 2100, and measured again with the KAPA Library Quantification kit. Each immunoSEQ 96-well plate was sequenced on its own single-read 150-cycle Illumina NextSeq 550 flow cell. In the original analysis: Because the immunoSEQ output included only junctional sequences and no quality scores, the filtering could not be the same as the filtering used for full-length reads. To assign V/J genes and CDR3, sequences were annotated using PyIR, a Python wrapper for IgBLAST v1.9, with IMGT germline references. Reads with weak V/J assignments (E-value above 1e-6), missing CDR3, stop codons, out-of-frame junctions, or ambiguous translated residues were removed. A V3J clonotype was defined by an identical inferred V gene, J gene, and CDR3 amino acid sequence. The percentage overlap between two repertoires was calculated by dividing the number of shared unique clonotypes by the size of the smaller repertoire. RTK rarefaction, the Chao1 estimator, and Recon v2.1 estimates of unobserved clonotypes were used to assess repertoire richness. Generation probabilities for all TCRbeta clonotypes obtained by the gDNA method from a few donors were computed using OLGA. This is the immuneACCESS table as TCRdb keeps it, with only in-frame sequences that have V and J called. A part of the clones is gone; compared with another copy, unresolved V genes explain less than half, and the rest is unexplained. For V, J and clone size, that table is used; D and trimming come from the DNA. Across this sample there are approximately 1.4 million clones, with 98% seen only once. The top ten clonotypes cover approximately 0.45% of the sample.

Healthy HIV-negative adults with no recently reported acute infections or vaccinations were included as donors. Every donor was a Caucasian adult residing in Nashville, Tennessee, USA. Magnetic negative selection was used to enrich CD4+ T cells, after which naive cells were positively selected on CD45RA and the negative fraction became the memory subset. Blood was collected by leukapheresis, and PBMCs were isolated by Ficoll-Histopaque density gradient centrifugation and then cryopreserved in liquid nitrogen vapor phase. Purity and quantity of every magnetically sorted T cell population were checked by analytical flow cytometry. Each sorted fraction had its genomic DNA isolated and then quantified by UV absorbance on a Nanodrop 2000c. Turning to this clone: The clone's antigen remains unknown. No per-base quality is available; no much larger clone lies one base away.

The CDR1 and CDR2 encoded by the germline V gene are MDHEN and SYDVKM. The CDR3 measures 14 amino acids from cysteine to phenylalanine. The read is trimmed to its CDR3 DNA, 42 bases read in frame from base 1. Here V drops 4 bases and J drops 7 bases, and the junction holds 6 bases not matched to any gene. The clonotype comes from a man aged 30 to 45 in good health. Sequencing used naive CD4+ T cells sorted from blood. The sample's cell subset or site label is to be understood as: CD45RA+ positively selected. The rearranged chain carries TRBV28 and TRBJ1-4, with 7 bases in between that match TRBD1. The CDR3 protein: CASSSGGLSEKLFF. The DNA sequence follows: TGTGCCAGCAGTTCAGGGGGGTTAAGTGAAAAACTGTTTTTT.